A selection of T cell receptor beta chains follows, all from one sample in a study of vaccination and CD4 T cells after COVID-19. These receptors have no known antigen. TCRdb analysed the PCR reads with MiXCR anew, one entry per CDR3 protein. In the table there are roughly 23,000 distinct CDR3 sequences, about 43% of which are singletons. The sample consisted of CD4+ T cells from blood, cultured in vitro, taken about 7 months after SARS-CoV-2 vaccination. Every receptor here comes from a human donor who had recovered from COVID-19. The CDR3 runs from the conserved cysteine through the conserved F or W. D genes are given only for firm matches. The size field is filled for only some rows; it gives once, few, many or a size class.

j_call v_call clone_size d_call cdr3_nt cdr3_aa
TRBJ2-1 TRBV19 . . TGTGCCAGTAGTATAGTACAGAACCATGAGCAGTTCTTC CASSIVQNHEQFF
TRBJ2-7 TRBV7-2 . . TGTGCCAGCAGCTTAGTGCCAGGAGAATACGAGCAGTACTTC CASSLVPGEYEQYF
TRBJ2-2 TRBV7-3 . . TGTGCCAGCAGCTTGAACTCTAACACCGGGGAGCTGTTTTTT CASSLNSNTGELFF
TRBJ2-5 TRBV29-1 . TRBD2 TGCAGCGTTGACGGGCTAGCGGGATACGGTTTAGAGACCCAGTACTTC CSVDGLAGYGLETQYF
TRBJ2-2 TRBV20-1 few . TGCAGTGCCCTTCCCCGGACTCGGACCGGGGAGCTGTTTTTT CSALPRTRTGELFF
TRBJ2-7 TRBV27 . TRBD1 TGTGCCAGCAGTTTATCGACACAACGGACAGGATACTACGAGCAGTACTTC CASSLSTQRTGYYEQYF
TRBJ2-5 TRBV5-1 . . TGCGCCAGCAGCTCAGGGACCTACGAAGAGACCCAGTACTTC CASSSGTYEETQYF
TRBJ1-1 TRBV11-3 . . TGTGCCAGCAGCTTAGATGGAAGGGGCGGAAGTACTGAAGCTTTCTTT CASSLDGRGGSTEAFF
TRBJ2-1 TRBV7-3 . TRBD2 TGTGCCAGCAGCTTAAAAGGGGGACTAGCGGGACCAAATGAGCAGTTCTTC CASSLKGGLAGPNEQFF
TRBJ2-2 TRBV20-1 . . TGCAGTGCTAGTGGGGGCGCGGGCGGGGAGCTGTTTTTT CSASGGAGGELFF
TRBJ2-3 TRBV7-2 . . TGTGCCAGCAGCTTCGGCGGGACGGCTCACGCGCAGTATTTT CASSFGGTAHAQYF
TRBJ2-1 TRBV7-2 once TRBD1 TGTGCCAGCAGCTTTTTCCGGACAGGGACTCACAATGAGCAGTTCTTC CASSFFRTGTHNEQFF
TRBJ1-5 TRBV2 . . TGTGCCAGCATAGCAGATAGCAATCAGCCCCAGCATTTT CASIADSNQPQHF
TRBJ2-7 TRBV28 . . TGTGCCAGCAGTTTATCCATTCTTATCGACAGGATCTCCTACGAGCAGTACTTC CASSLSILIDRISYEQYF
TRBJ2-2 TRBV7-6 . . TGTGCCAGCAGCCCCAGCTCGACAGTATTCCGGGAGCTGTTTTTT CASSPSSTVFRELFF
TRBJ2-3 TRBV28 once . TGTGCCAGCAGTCCAAGGACAGAAAGCACAGATACGCAGTATTTT CASSPRTESTDTQYF